The 25 T cell receptor beta chains reported below all come from one sample, sequenced in a study of T-cell reconstitution after alpha-beta-depleted transplantation in children. Molecular barcoding with unique molecular identifiers was used for the TCRbeta library. One entry per CDR3 protein, called by TCRdb with MiXCR from the PCR reads. The sample has around 600,000 distinct CDR3 sequences, about 10% seen once; the top ten hold 4% to 5%. The sequencing used PBMCs from the stem cell graft donor, collected from the stem cell graft. These receptors were taken from a human donor who donated a stem cell graft to a child with acute myeloid leukemia.

This chain joins TRBV5-5 and TRBJ2-6; the D is unclear. The germline V and J ends were trimmed by 4 bases and 2 bases, with 7 bases remaining between them. There are 14 residues in the CDR3. Looked up from germline, CDR1 is SGHKS and CDR2 is YYEKEE (reference sequence). Here the CDR3 reads CASSVRTGANVLTF. DNA of the CDR3: TGTGCCAGCAGCGTCCGTACTGGGGCCAACGTCCTGACTTTC.

This clonotype was counted many times. The rearrangement joins TRBV5-6 to TRBJ2-3, with TRBD2 matching 9 bases. The trim removed 0 bases at V and 1 base at J, leaving 9 bases unmatched. Germline V gene data show CDR1 as SGHDT and CDR2 as YYEEEE. The CDR3 runs 18 residues. Here the CDR3 DNA reads TGTGCCAGCAGCTTGGTCCCAACTCGGACTAGCGGCACAGATACGCAGTATTTT. Translating it yields CASSLVPTRTSGTDTQYF.

This clonotype has more than one count but fewer than ten. The chain is built from TRBV27 and TRBJ2-1; D uncertain. This CDR3 region has 14 residues. Looked up from germline, CDR1 is MNHEY and CDR2 is SMNVEV (reference sequence). Trimming took 1 base from V and 2 from J, leaving 6 bases between them. Here the CDR3 reads CASSLFGTYNEQFF. In DNA, the CDR3 is TGTGCCAGCAGTTTATTCGGAACCTACAATGAGCAGTTCTTC.

There are a few counts of this clonotype. The chain links TRBV5-6 to TRBJ2-3; 10 bases are shared with TRBD1. CDR3 length: 15 residues. With V trimmed by 4 bases and J by 2 bases, 4 bases remained unmatched. Germline-derived CDR1 and CDR2 are SGHDT and YYEEEE. The CDR3 sequence is CASSGTGAPTDTQYF. In nucleotides, the CDR3 is TGTGCCAGCAGCGGGACAGGGGCCCCCACAGATACGCAGTATTTT.

This clonotype was observed a few times. This sequence joins TRBV12-3 or TRBV12-4 and TRBJ2-4, with 9 bases identical to TRBD2. There are 17 residues in the CDR3. J was trimmed by 1 base and V by 7 bases; bases with no gene match: 11. CDR3 bases: TGTGCCAGCACTCCCCGCGGGGGGGGCCTTGCCAAAAACATTCAGTACTTC. Translated: CASTPRGGGLAKNIQYF.

This chain joins TRBV20-1 and TRBJ2-1; D is unclear. Germline V gives CDR1 DFQATT, CDR2 SNEGSKA (reference sequence). Trimming removed 3 bases from V and 7 bases from J, with 19 bases in between. The CDR3 runs 15 residues. As DNA, the CDR3 is TGCAGTGCTAGCCTGCCTAAGGCCCCCAAGAATGAGCAGTTCTTC. Translation: CSASLPKAPKNEQFF.

There are many counts of this clonotype. This chain connects TRBV29-1 to TRBJ1-1; D gene ambiguous. In germline, CDR1 is SQVTM, CDR2 ANQGSEA. This CDR3 has 13 residues. Trimming removed 7 bases at V and 2 bases at J, with 14 bases between. Written as DNA, the CDR3 is TGCAGCGGGACTCCGAGCCCTAACACTGAAGCTTTCTTT. Amino acid sequence: CSGTPSPNTEAFF. Drawing the rest from reference TRBV29-1 and TRBJ1-1, the complete variable domain is SAVISQKPSRDICQRGTSLTIQCQVDSQVTMMFWYRQQPGQSLTLIATANQGSEATYESGFVIDKFPISRPNLTFSTLTVSNMSPEDSSIYLCSGTPSPNTEAFFGQGTRLTVV.

This clonotype was recorded at least ten times. CDR3 sequence reads: CASSYGGGRKTQYF. As DNA, the CDR3 is TGTGCCAGCAGTTACGGAGGGGGCAGAAAGACCCAGTACTTC. The chain has TRBV6-5 and TRBJ2-5; D possibly corresponds to TRBD1 (7 bases). V lost 2 bases and J lost 6, with 13 bases in between. The CDR3 extends over 14 amino acids. From germline, CDR1 is MNHEY and CDR2 SVGAGI.

This clonotype was counted a few times. J is TRBJ1-5 and V is TRBV12-3 or TRBV12-4; weak D call: TRBD1 (6 bases). The CDR3 has 18 amino acids. V was trimmed by 11 bases and J by 0 bases, leaving 26 bases between them. The CDR3 reads CACCLGFRQDDSNQPQHF. CDR3 coding DNA: TGTGCCTGCTGTTTAGGGTTCCGACAGGATGATAGCAATCAGCCCCAGCATTTT.

Ten or more counts support this clonotype. The J gene is TRBJ1-4, the V gene TRBV29-1; TRBD1 might be the D (5 bases). CDR3 size: 14 residues. Germline lookup yields CDR1 SQVTM and CDR2 ANQGSEA. In DNA, the CDR3 is TGCACCCCCGGGACGGCGAGACAAAATGAAAAACTGTTTTTT. It encodes CTPGTARQNEKLFF. Looking up the rest from reference TRBV29-1 and TRBJ1-4 gives the full variable domain: SAVISQKPSRDICQRGTSLTIQCQVDSQVTMMFWYRQQPGQSLTLIATANQGSEATYESGFVIDKFPISRPNLTFSTLTVSNMSPEDSSIYLCTPGTARQNEKLFFGSGTQLSVL.

This clonotype was counted many times. V and J are TRBV6-1 and TRBJ2-1; D might be TRBD1 (6 bases). V shed 2 bases and J shed 6 bases, with 17 bases lying between them. The germline V gene has CDR1 MNHNS and CDR2 SASEGT. CDR3 length equals 16 residues. Written as DNA, the CDR3 is TGTGCCAGCAGTGAAAGGGCGCTCCAGGGGATCAATGAGCAGTTCTTC. Translation gives CASSERALQGINEQFF.

The sample holds many counts of this clonotype. This chain uses TRBV10-3 with TRBJ2-1; 9 bases fit TRBD2. V gave up 5 bases and J gave up 5 bases; unmatched junction bases: 7. Germline CDR1 and CDR2: ENHRY and SYGVKD. This CDR3 has 15 amino acids. CDR3 in amino acids: CAISLAGVGHNEQFF. CDR3 bases: TGTGCCATCAGTTTAGCGGGAGTAGGGCACAATGAGCAGTTCTTC.

Worth noting for this clonotype: The conserved phenylalanine or tryptophan normally closing the CDR3 is absent here, so this likely arose from a read error. The rearrangement joins TRBV6-5 to TRBJ1-1, with D unresolved. CDR3 length equals 15 residues. Germline V gene data show CDR1 as MNHEY and CDR2 as SVGAGI. The V and J ends lost 2 bases and 4 bases respectively, with 14 bases between them. CDR3 loop: CASSYAVDGSTEAFS. DNA of the CDR3: TGTGCCAGCAGTTACGCGGTTGATGGAAGCACTGAAGCTTTCTCT.

The chain joins TRBV5-1 to TRBJ2-5; D may correspond to TRBD1 or TRBD2 (5 bases each). This CDR3 has 14 amino acids. V was trimmed by 0 bases and J by 9 bases, leaving 15 bases between them. Germline V gene lookup returns CDR1 SGHRS and CDR2 YFSETQ. As DNA, the CDR3 is TGCGCCAGCAGCTTGGCCGAGGGGCTGGTGGCCCAGTACTTC. Amino acids: CASSLAEGLVAQYF. Full variable domain (outside the CDR3, taken from reference TRBV5-1 and TRBJ2-5): KAGVTQTPRYLIKTRGQQVTLSCSPISGHRSVSWYQQTPGQGLQFLFEYFSETQRNKGNFPGRFSGRQFSNSRSEMNVSTLELGDSALYLCASSLAEGLVAQYFGPGTRLLVL.

The J gene is TRBJ2-7, the V gene TRBV12-3 or TRBV12-4, with D possibly being TRBD1 (7 bases). V was cut by 6 bases and J by 0 bases, with 15 bases left in between. The CDR3 totals 15 residues. The CDR3 sequence is CASRRTGDSSYEQYF. DNA for the CDR3: TGTGCCAGCAGGAGGACGGGGGACAGCTCCTACGAGCAGTACTTC.

This sequence joins TRBV20-1 and TRBJ2-7, with 9 bases matching TRBD1. CDR1 is DFQATT and CDR2 is SNEGSKA in the germline V gene (reference sequence). The CDR3 is made up of 14 amino acids. V trimming: 0 bases; J trimming: 5 bases; junction bases outside the gene matches: 5. The DNA for the CDR3 is TGCAGTGCTAGAGAAGGACAGGGGATCCACGAGCAGTACTTC. Translated: CSAREGQGIHEQYF.

V and J are TRBV6-2 or TRBV6-3 and TRBJ2-1; D gene ambiguous. The CDR3 consists of 16 residues. Trimming shortened V by 4 bases and J by 0 bases, and 13 bases separated the two germline ends. Germline lookup yields CDR1 MNHEY and CDR2 SVGEGT. CDR3 residues: CASSSPGGPSYNEQFF. In DNA, the CDR3 is TGTGCCAGCAGTTCTCCCGGCGGTCCCTCCTACAATGAGCAGTTCTTC.

This clonotype was recorded at least ten times. V usage is TRBV24-1 and J usage is TRBJ2-1; D perhaps matches TRBD1 (6 bases). The germline V and J ends were trimmed by 3 bases and 4 bases, with 18 bases remaining between them. Germline assignment: CDR1 KGHDR and CDR2 SFDVKD. The length of the CDR3 is 17 residues. CDR3: CATSDPNYQGPYNEQFF. Here the CDR3 DNA reads TGTGCCACCAGTGATCCTAATTATCAGGGGCCATACAATGAGCAGTTCTTC.

This clonotype was observed many times. The V and J genes are TRBV6-2 or TRBV6-3 and TRBJ2-1; 12 bases fit TRBD2. The CDR3 has 21 residues. V lost 8 bases, J lost 7 bases, and 27 bases stayed unmatched. Per the germline V gene, CDR1 is MNHEY and CDR2 is SVGEGT. CDR3 sequence: CASLRLLTGALGLAGRNEQFF. Here the CDR3 DNA reads TGTGCCAGCCTCAGATTGCTTACAGGGGCCCTAGGACTAGCGGGAAGGAATGAGCAGTTCTTC.

This clonotype appeared many times. The chain recombines TRBV20-1 with TRBJ2-5; D may be TRBD2 (6 bases). Trimming removed 7 bases from V and 2 bases from J, with 14 bases in between. Germline V gene data show CDR1 as DFQATT and CDR2 as SNEGSKA (reference sequence). This CDR3 region has 13 residues. CDR3 protein: CSGSVSGQETQYF. CDR3 DNA: TGCAGTGGTTCTGTTAGCGGTCAAGAGACCCAGTACTTC.

This clonotype was counted at least ten times. This chain links TRBV4-2 with TRBJ2-7; D gene uncertain. The CDR3 length is 13 residues. V shed 4 bases and J shed 3 bases, with 10 bases lying between them. Germline V lookup: CDR1 LGHNA, CDR2 YNFKEQ. CDR3 coding DNA: TGTGCCAGCAGCCCTTCACCTTACTACGAGCAGTACTTC. Translation gives CASSPSPYYEQYF.

The table lists this clonotype with a few counts. The genes are TRBV18 and TRBJ2-1; 9 bases align to TRBD2. The CDR3 covers 15 residues. Germline assignment: CDR1 KGHSH and CDR2 LQKENI. Trimming took 3 bases from V and 4 from J; bases not matched to a gene: 4. CDR3 region: CASSPSTSGYNEQFF. DNA for the CDR3: TGTGCCAGCTCACCCTCGACTAGCGGATACAATGAGCAGTTCTTC.

This clonotype was recorded a few times. The rearrangement joins TRBV14 to TRBJ2-2; D is ambiguous. This CDR3 has 16 residues. Germline V gives CDR1 SGHDN, CDR2 FVKESK. V lost 4 bases, J lost 2 bases, and 14 bases lay in between. CDR3 nucleotides: TGTGCCAGCAGCCCCCTGAAAACCGAAAACACCGGGGAGCTGTTTTTT. It specifies CASSPLKTENTGELFF.

The sample holds many counts of this clonotype. The chain uses TRBV29-1 and TRBJ2-3; D not certain. Trimming removed 2 bases at V and 1 base at J, with 7 bases between. The CDR3 is made up of 13 amino acids. Germline V gene sequence: CDR1 SQVTM, CDR2 ANQGSEA. The CDR3 nucleotides are TGCAGCGTTGAATACGGAGGCACAGATACGCAGTATTTT. This codes for CSVEYGGTDTQYF.

This clonotype was seen more than once but under ten times. The genes are TRBV5-6 and TRBJ2-1; D is unclear. CDR3 size: 14 residues. From germline, CDR1 is SGHDT and CDR2 YYEEEE. Trimming pared 3 bases from V and 6 bases from J, leaving 13 bases between. Here the CDR3 DNA reads TGTGCCAGCAGCTACCCCGGCCGTTCCAATGAGCAGTTCTTC. It is translated as CASSYPGRSNEQFF. Full variable domain (missing parts from reference TRBV5-6 and TRBJ2-1): DAGVTQSPTHLIKTRGQQVTLRCSPKSGHDTVSWYQQALGQGPQFIFQYYEEEERQRGNFPDRFSGHQFPNYSSELNVNALLLGDSALYLCASSYPGRSNEQFFGPGTRLTVL.